The T cell receptor beta chain under discussion was sequenced for a study of T cells in Graves' hyperthyroidism and ophthalmopathy (dated by TCRdb to about 2019). Study-wide context: Peripheral blood was collected at initial diagnosis, before any treatment. TCR Vbeta CDR3 sequencing of roughly 140 peripheral blood samples (43 ophthalmopathy, approximately 80 hyperthyroidism and approximately 17 progressor patients) is reported in the paper. The roughly 100 discovery patients were randomly divided into training and test sets at a 7:3 ratio. TCR V-J signatures able to tell the groups apart were searched for in a discovery cohort of more than 90 patients, of whom 43 had Graves' ophthalmopathy and about 60 had stable Graves' hyperthyroidism. The study also compared thyroid tissue and blood T-cell repertoires from five or six Graves' hyperthyroidism patients. After blood sampling, hyperthyroidism patients were treated with methimazole at a starting dose of 30 mg daily, and ophthalmopathy patients were treated with high-dose intravenous methylprednisolone. Prospective prediction of ophthalmopathy was tested in an independent validation cohort of 18 hyperthyroidism patients and 15 to 17 patients who later progressed to ophthalmopathy.

Comment on this clonotype: Its antigen has not been determined. No per-base quality is available; no much larger clone lies one base away.

Amplification of TCR beta CDR3 regions was carried out from RNA transcripts. The TCR CDR3 was subjected to a first round of RT-PCR using the HTBI primer set and the Qiagen OneStep RT-PCR kit. Libraries were constructed in a second round of multiplex PCR, after which size selection and purification were performed. Libraries were sequenced paired-end with 100 bp reads on an Illumina HiSeq2000. The authors' analysis ran thus. SOAPnuke was used to process the raw data, with reads discarded if the reads contained adapters or uncalled bases, had a mean Phred below 15, or lacked an exact constant-primer or identifier match. COPE v1.2.5 was used to merge the high-quality paired reads, and each unique nucleotide sequence was defined as a clonotype. MiTCR v1.1 was used to align clonotypes to the IMGT TRBV, TRBD and TRBJ reference segments. Only V-J combinations with frequency above 0.0001, covering 99% to 99.2% of repertoires, were analysed. A TCS score was defined as the ratio between F50 (clonal expansion) and ExV (chaos), using BLOSUM62-based TCRdist between CDR3 peptides within each V-J. Welch's t-statistics and random forest reduced just over 500 V-J features to 10 to 15, which were used in a naive Bayes classifier (R e1071). The public reads were reprocessed in TCRdb via fastp at Q25 and MiXCR, keeping in-frame beta chains. Records with the same CDR3 protein are collapsed into one entry carrying the most frequent genes and DNA. The V and J calls follow TCRdb's processing rather than the paper's. The sample data list some 320,000 distinct CDR3 sequences, and approximately 15% of these were observed just once. The ten largest clones add up to 34% of the sample.

The CDR1 and CDR2 encoded by the germline V gene (reference sequence) are LNHDA and SQIVND. From the cysteine through the phenylalanine, the CDR3 covers 18 amino acids. Of all the DNA, just the CDR3 is kept, 54 bases in frame from base 1. V is pared back by 7 bases and J by 2 bases, with 26 bases lying between the germline termini. Study-wide findings and limitations: A model built on a 13 V-J signature distinguished ophthalmopathy from stable hyperthyroidism, reaching about 88% sensitivity and about 81% specificity in cross-validation and 80%/75% in testing. In validation, the model predicted progression to ophthalmopathy a median of roughly six months before onset, with roughly 70% sensitivity and roughly 79% specificity. Blood samples also contained most of the expanded thyroid clonotypes (frequency above 0.001), which suggests that blood repertoires may reflect thyroid immune responses. No statistical method was used to fix the sample size in advance, and group allocation was not hidden from the investigators.

Ophthalmopathy patients had moderately to severely active disease, with a Clinical Activity Score of 3 or more, a NOSPECS grade of 4 or more, and a disease duration of less than 3 months. Patients with uncontrolled infections, other autoimmune diseases, pregnancy or lactation were excluded. Diagnoses relied on clinical symptoms, serum thyroxine and TRAb, thyroid ultrasound and orbital computed tomography. PBMCs were separated from over 9 ml of fresh peripheral blood using Ficoll-Paque density gradient centrifugation. Total RNA was extracted using Trizol reagent, and RNA quality was assessed on an Agilent 2100 Bioanalyzer.

Rearrangement joined TRBV19 to TRBJ2-5; the D gene could be either TRBD1 or TRBD2, each agreeing at 6 bases. This TCR derives from a woman between 35 and 50 years old with Graves' ophthalmopathy. Material for sequencing was blood. The nucleotide sequence is given as TGTGCCAGTACCCAAGGGGGGACGCTAAAAAGCGGACAAGAGACCCAGTACTTC. It is translated as CASTQGGTLKSGQETQYF.